This T cell receptor beta chain comes out of a study of cytomegalovirus exposure and HLA in healthy donors. Trimming removed 2 bases from V and 7 bases from J, with 12 bases in between. The CDR3 runs 15 residues. Germline V CDR1 and CDR2: MNHEY, SMNVEV (reference sequence). The primer mix had 60 Vbeta and 13 Jbeta primers. TCRdb keeps only in-frame clones here, not all; method: immunoSEQ multiplex PCR. The sample carries about 190,000 clones, roughly 80% recorded once. The TCR comes from a man aged 40-49 years in good health and CMV-seropositive. Source material: PBMCs. The chain uses TRBV27 and TRBJ1-6; D is undetermined. The CDR3 reads CASSLNSWRNSPLHF. In DNA form, the CDR3 reads TGTGCCAGCAGTTTAAATTCCTGGCGGAATTCACCCCTCCACTTT.